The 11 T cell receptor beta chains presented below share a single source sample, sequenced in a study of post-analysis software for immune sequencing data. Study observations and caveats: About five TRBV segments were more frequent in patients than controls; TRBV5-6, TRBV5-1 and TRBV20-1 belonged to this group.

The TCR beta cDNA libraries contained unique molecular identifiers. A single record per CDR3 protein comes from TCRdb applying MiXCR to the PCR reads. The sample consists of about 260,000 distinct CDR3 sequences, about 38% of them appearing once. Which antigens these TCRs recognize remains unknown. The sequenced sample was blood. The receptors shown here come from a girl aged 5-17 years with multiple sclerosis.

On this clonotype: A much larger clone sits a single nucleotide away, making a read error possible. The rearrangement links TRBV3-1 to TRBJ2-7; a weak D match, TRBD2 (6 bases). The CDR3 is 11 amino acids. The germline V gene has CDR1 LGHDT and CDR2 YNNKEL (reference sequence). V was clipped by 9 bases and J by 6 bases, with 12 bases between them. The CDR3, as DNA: TGTGCCAGTGCCGAGACTAGCGAGCAGTACTTC. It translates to CASAETSEQYF.

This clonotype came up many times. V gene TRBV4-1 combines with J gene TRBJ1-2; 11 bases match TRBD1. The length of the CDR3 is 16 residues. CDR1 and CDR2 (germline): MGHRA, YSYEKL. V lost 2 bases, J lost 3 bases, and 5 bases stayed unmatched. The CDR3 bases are TGCGCCAGCAGCCAACTACCGGGACAGGGGGACTATGGCTACACCTTC. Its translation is CASSQLPGQGDYGYTF.

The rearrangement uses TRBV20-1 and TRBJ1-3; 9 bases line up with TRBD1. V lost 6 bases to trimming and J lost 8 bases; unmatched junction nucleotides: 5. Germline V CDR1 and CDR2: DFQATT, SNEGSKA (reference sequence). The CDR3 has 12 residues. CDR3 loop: CSARTGAHTIYF. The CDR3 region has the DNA TGCAGTGCGCGGACAGGGGCGCACACCATATATTTT.

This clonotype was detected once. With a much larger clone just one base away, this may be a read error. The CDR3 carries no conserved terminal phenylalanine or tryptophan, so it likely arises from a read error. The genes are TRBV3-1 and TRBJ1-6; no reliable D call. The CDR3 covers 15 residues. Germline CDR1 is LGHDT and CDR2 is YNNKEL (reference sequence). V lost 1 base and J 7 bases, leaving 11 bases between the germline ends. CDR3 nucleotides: TGTGCCAGCAGCCAAGGGTGGACGGGAAATTCACCCCTCCACCTT. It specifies CASSQGWTGNSPLHL.

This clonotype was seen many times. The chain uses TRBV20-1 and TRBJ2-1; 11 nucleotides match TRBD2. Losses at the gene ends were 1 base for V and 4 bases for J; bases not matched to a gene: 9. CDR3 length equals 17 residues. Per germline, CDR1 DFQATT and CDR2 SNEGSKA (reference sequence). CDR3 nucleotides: TGCAGTGCTAGAGCGGTTCTAGCGGGAGGCCCATACAATGAGCAGTTCTTC. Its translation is CSARAVLAGGPYNEQFF.

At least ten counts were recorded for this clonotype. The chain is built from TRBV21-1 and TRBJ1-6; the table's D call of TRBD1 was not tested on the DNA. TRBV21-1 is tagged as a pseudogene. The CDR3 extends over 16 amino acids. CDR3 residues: CASSKSKDSEGSPLHF. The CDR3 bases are TGTGCCAGCAGCAAATCAAAGGACAGTGAGGGTTCACCCCTCCACTTT.

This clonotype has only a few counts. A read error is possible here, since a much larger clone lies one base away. The CDR3 nucleotides read TGTGCCAGCAGTCCCCGCAACGTCCTGACTTTC. It translates to CASSPRNVLTF. The V call is TRBV6-1, the J call TRBJ2-6; D remains ambiguous. Germline loops: CDR1 MNHNS, CDR2 SASEGT. This CDR3 spans 11 amino acids. V lost 5 bases, J lost 9 bases, and 5 bases lay in between.

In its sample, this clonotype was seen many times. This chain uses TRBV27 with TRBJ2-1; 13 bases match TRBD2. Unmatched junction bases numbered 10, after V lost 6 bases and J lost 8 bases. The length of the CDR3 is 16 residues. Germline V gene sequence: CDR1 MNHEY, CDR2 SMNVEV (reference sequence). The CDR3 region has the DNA TGTGCCAGCAGATCTACTAGCGGGAGGGCCGGCGATGAGCAGTTCTTC. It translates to CASRSTSGRAGDEQFF.

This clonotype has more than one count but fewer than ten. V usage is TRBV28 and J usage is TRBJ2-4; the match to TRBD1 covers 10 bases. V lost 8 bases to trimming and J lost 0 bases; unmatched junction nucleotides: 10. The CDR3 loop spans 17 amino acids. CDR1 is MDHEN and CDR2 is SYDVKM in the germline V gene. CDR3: CASGGTGASLAKNIQYF. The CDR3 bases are TGTGCCAGCGGTGGGACAGGGGCCTCATTAGCCAAAAACATTCAGTACTTC.

The CDR3 DNA reads TGTGCCAGCAGCCCCGGGACTAGCGGTCCATCCTACGAGCAGTACTTC. This translates into CASSPGTSGPSYEQYF. The V call is TRBV7-2, the J call TRBJ2-7, with 11 bases fitting TRBD2. The CDR3 loop spans 16 amino acids. V shed 5 bases, J shed 1 base, and the junction held 7 bases outside the gene matches. CDR1 SGHTA and CDR2 FQGNSA come from the germline V gene.

CDR3 residues: CASSWGQFVYTSTDTQYF. The CDR3 nucleotides read TGCGCCAGCAGCTGGGGACAGTTCGTATATACTAGCACAGATACGCAGTATTTT. The chain employs TRBV5-1 and TRBJ2-3; 7 positions match TRBD1. In germline, CDR1 is SGHRS, CDR2 YFSETQ. V lost 3 bases, J lost 0 bases, and 13 bases stayed unmatched. The CDR3 length is 18 residues.